These 22 T cell receptor beta chains came from one sample sequenced in a study of CD8 T cells in Susac syndrome. An amount of RNA that ranged from roughly 0.5 to 1 ug was reverse transcribed with random hexamers. One entry per CDR3 protein results from TCRdb running MiXCR on the immunoSEQ multiplex PCR reads. The sample has more than 150,000 distinct CDR3 sequences, around 95% seen once. The sample comprised CD4+ T cells from PBMCs. The receptors come from a human donor with Susac syndrome.

This sequence joins TRBV30 and TRBJ2-7, with 7 bases identical to TRBD2. The V and J ends lost 5 bases and 2 bases, in that order; junction bases with no gene match: 6. The germline V gene encodes CDR1 GTSNPN and CDR2 SVGIG (reference sequence). CDR3 length: 13 amino acids. This CDR3 reads CAWLRGVPYEQYV. The CDR3 DNA is TGTGCCTGGTTACGGGGGGTCCCCTACGAGCAGTACGTC.

CDR3 sequence (DNA): TGTGCCAGCAGCCACCGGGACAGGGACTCCTACGAGCAGTACGTC. Encoded protein: CASSHRDRDSYEQYV. The chain is built from TRBV4-2 and TRBJ2-7; 9 bases map to TRBD1. V trimming: 3 bases; J trimming: 0 bases; junction bases outside the gene matches: 3. Germline V gene data show CDR1 as LGHNA and CDR2 as YNFKEQ. This CDR3 is 15 amino acids long.

This chain uses TRBV3-1 with TRBJ2-1; D is perhaps TRBD2 (7 bases). There are 18 residues in the CDR3. CDR1 and CDR2 from the germline V gene are LGHDT and YNNKEL (reference sequence). The V and J ends lost 3 bases and 0 bases respectively, with 18 bases between them. CDR3 sequence reads: CASSQPGASGSSYNEQFF. The CDR3 DNA reads as TGTGCCAGCAGCCAGCCAGGGGCTAGCGGAAGCTCCTACAATGAGCAGTTCTTC.

The gene calls are TRBV7-2 and TRBJ1-2; tentatively, D is TRBD1 (5 bases). The CDR3 contains 14 residues. V was cut by 7 bases and J by 4 bases, with 16 bases left in between. Germline V lookup: CDR1 SGHTA, CDR2 FQGNSA. The CDR3 here is CASTLGDGPYGYTF. The CDR3 DNA reads TGTGCCAGCACCCTGGGGGACGGGCCCTATGGCTACACCTTC.

This chain links TRBV6-5 with TRBJ1-5, with D tentatively TRBD1 (6 bases). The CDR3 is 17 residues long. V lost 4 bases and J 3 bases, leaving 19 bases between the germline ends. Germline CDR1 and CDR2: MNHEY and SVGAGI. CDR3 loop: CASSSPRGTMDNQPQHF. DNA of the CDR3: TGTGCCAGCAGTTCCCCACGGGGGACAATGGACAATCAGCCCCAGCATTTT.

The CDR3 region is CASSYNVDTEAFF. CDR3 nucleotide sequence: TGTGCCAGCAGTTACAATGTCGACACTGAAGCTTTCTTT. V and J are TRBV6-5 and TRBJ1-1; D gene ambiguous. CDR3 size: 13 residues. The germline V gene has CDR1 MNHEY and CDR2 SVGAGI. The germline V and J ends were trimmed by 2 bases and 3 bases, with 7 bases remaining between them.

This clonotype appeared once. As DNA, the CDR3 is TGCAGCGTTGAAGTGGGGGCGGGAGGAAACACCATATATTTT. It codes for CSVEVGAGGNTIYF. This chain connects TRBV29-1 to TRBJ1-3; D perhaps matches TRBD1 (6 bases). Germline CDR1 is SQVTM and CDR2 is ANQGSEA. Trimming pared 1 base from V and 4 bases from J, leaving 11 bases between. The CDR3 spans 14 residues.

V gene TRBV15 combines with J gene TRBJ2-1; D gene uncertain. Trimming took off 1 base at V and 5 bases at J, with 9 bases between the two ends. The CDR3 loop spans 14 amino acids. Germline V gives CDR1 LNHNV, CDR2 YYDKDF (reference sequence). CDR3 nucleotide sequence: TGTGCCACCAGCAGAGGAACTACTAACAATGAGCAGTTCTTC. Its protein product is CATSRGTTNNEQFF.

V is TRBV20-1 and J is TRBJ1-3, with D hard to call. Germline V CDR1 and CDR2: DFQATT, SNEGSKA (reference sequence). V lost 5 bases to trimming and J lost 0 bases, with 8 bases between them. The CDR3 sequence is 13 residues long. CDR3 region: CSASASSGNTIYF. DNA of the CDR3: TGCAGTGCTTCAGCGTCCTCTGGAAACACCATATATTTT.

This clonotype was recorded once. The J gene is TRBJ1-1, the V gene TRBV18, with unresolved D. Germline V gene sequence: CDR1 KGHSH, CDR2 LQKENI. The CDR3 is 13 amino acids. V lost 0 bases to trimming and J lost 4 bases, with 6 bases between them. CDR3 sequence reads: CASSPPRFTEAFF. The CDR3 DNA is TGTGCCAGCTCACCACCGAGGTTCACTGAAGCTTTCTTT.

The chain combines TRBV6-2 or TRBV6-3 with TRBJ2-7, with 13 bases identical to TRBD2. The CDR3 has 20 amino acids. Germline V gene sequence: CDR1 MNHEY, CDR2 SVGEGT. V shed 7 bases, J shed 2 bases, and the junction held 20 bases outside the gene matches. The CDR3 spells CASNPLFPGLAGLSAYEQYF. The CDR3 region has the DNA TGTGCCAGCAACCCACTGTTTCCGGGACTAGCGGGACTGTCCGCCTACGAGCAGTACTTC.

The chain employs TRBV30 and TRBJ2-2; TRBD1 agrees at 7 bases. Germline lookup yields CDR1 GTSNPN and CDR2 SVGIG (reference sequence). The CDR3 is 12 residues long. V was clipped by 4 bases and J by 4 bases; unmatched bases: 0. The CDR3 nucleotides read TGTGCCTGGACAGGGGGCACCGGGGAGCTGTTTTTT. It codes for CAWTGGTGELFF. Filled out from reference TRBV30 and TRBJ2-2, the complete variable domain reads SQTIHQWPATLVQPVGSPLSLECTVEGTSNPNLYWYRQAAGRGLQLLFYSVGIGQISSEVPQNLSASRPQDRQFILSSKKLLLSDSGFYLCAWTGGTGELFFGEGSRLTVL.

The V and J genes are TRBV5-1 and TRBJ2-4; D is uncertain. V shed 4 bases and J shed 5 bases, with 7 bases lying between them. Germline V gives CDR1 SGHRS, CDR2 YFSETQ. The CDR3 runs to 12 residues. The CDR3 DNA reads as TGCGCCAGCAGCGGTACACAAAACATTCAGTACTTC. Translating gives CASSGTQNIQYF. Complete variable domain (other parts from reference TRBV5-1 and TRBJ2-4): KAGVTQTPRYLIKTRGQQVTLSCSPISGHRSVSWYQQTPGQGLQFLFEYFSETQRNKGNFPGRFSGRQFSNSRSEMNVSTLELGDSALYLCASSGTQNIQYFGAGTRLSVL.

The chain joins TRBV6-2 or TRBV6-3 to TRBJ1-1; D possibly corresponds to TRBD1 (6 bases). This CDR3 is built from 13 residues. V was trimmed by 4 bases and J by 6 bases, leaving 12 bases between them. CDR1 is MNHEY, CDR2 SVGEGT, per germline. CDR3 in DNA: TGTGCCAGCAGTTCAGGGGTGAGTCCTGAAGCTTTCTTT. Translation gives CASSSGVSPEAFF.

The V gene is TRBV29-1, the J gene TRBJ2-7; TRBD1 aligns across 8 bases. The CDR3 has 13 residues. V lost 7 bases to trimming and J lost 2 bases; unmatched junction nucleotides: 7. Germline V CDR1 and CDR2: SQVTM, ANQGSEA. CDR3 sequence reads: CSAGTGSAYEQYF. The CDR3 DNA reads as TGCAGCGCTGGGACAGGCTCAGCCTACGAGCAGTACTTC.

The genes are TRBV4-3 and TRBJ2-5, with D perhaps matching TRBD1 or TRBD2 (5 bases each). The CDR3 has 18 amino acids. Looked up from germline, CDR1 is LGHNA and CDR2 is YSLEER. V lost 4 bases to trimming and J lost 2 bases, with 23 bases between them. This CDR3 reads CASSPKWGRAGLQETQYF. CDR3 coding DNA: TGCGCCAGCAGCCCCAAATGGGGACGAGCCGGTCTACAAGAGACCCAGTACTTC.

The chain uses TRBV6-2 or TRBV6-3 and TRBJ2-5; D gene uncertain. The germline V gene has CDR1 MNHEY and CDR2 SVGEGT. The V end was cut by 6 bases, the J end by 5 bases, with 19 bases between. The CDR3 runs 15 residues. The CDR3 region is CASRRSPISAETQYF. CDR3 coding DNA: TGTGCCAGCAGACGCTCTCCCATTTCCGCGGAGACCCAGTACTTC.

The chain is built from TRBV15 and TRBJ1-1; D not resolved. Germline V gene data show CDR1 as LNHNV and CDR2 as YYDKDF (reference sequence). CDR3 length: 15 amino acids. The V end lost 0 bases, the J end lost 3 bases, and 11 bases lay between the germline ends. CDR3 sequence: CATSRDTEKHTEAFF. The CDR3 DNA reads as TGTGCCACCAGCAGAGATACCGAAAAACACACTGAAGCTTTCTTT.

This clonotype occurred once. DNA of the CDR3: TGTGCCAGCACCATCCAACAAACGAACACCGGGGAGCTGTTTTTT. This sequence encodes CASTIQQTNTGELFF. The rearrangement uses TRBV12-3 or TRBV12-4 and TRBJ2-2; no clear D. The ends were cut back, 7 bases at V and 0 bases at J, with 12 bases in the middle. This CDR3 contains 15 residues.

This sequence joins TRBV4-3 and TRBJ1-1, with unresolved D. Germline-derived CDR1 and CDR2 are LGHNA and YSLEER. V gave up 2 bases and J gave up 3 bases, with 7 bases separating them. The length of the CDR3 is 13 residues. CDR3 nucleotides: TGCGCCAGCAGCCAAAGGGTTGACACTGAAGCTTTCTTT. This codes for CASSQRVDTEAFF.

The genes are TRBV28 and TRBJ2-5; TRBD1 aligns across 9 bases. The length of the CDR3 is 14 residues. Germline V gene lookup returns CDR1 MDHEN and CDR2 SYDVKM. The V gene end was trimmed by 5 bases and the J gene end by 5 bases; junction bases not matched to a gene: 6. In DNA, the CDR3 is TGTGCCAGCAGTCCGGGACAGGGAATCGAGACCCAGTACTTC. The encoded protein is CASSPGQGIETQYF.

V and J are TRBV6-1 and TRBJ2-3; 9 positions match TRBD1. The trim removed 8 bases at V and 4 bases at J, leaving 19 bases unmatched. The germline CDR1 and CDR2 sequences are MNHNS and SASEGT. This CDR3 has 18 residues. In DNA form, the CDR3 reads TGTGCCAGCCGAAGCGCACCGGGGACAGGGAGCGGCGCAGATACGCAGTATTTT. Translated: CASRSAPGTGSGADTQYF.